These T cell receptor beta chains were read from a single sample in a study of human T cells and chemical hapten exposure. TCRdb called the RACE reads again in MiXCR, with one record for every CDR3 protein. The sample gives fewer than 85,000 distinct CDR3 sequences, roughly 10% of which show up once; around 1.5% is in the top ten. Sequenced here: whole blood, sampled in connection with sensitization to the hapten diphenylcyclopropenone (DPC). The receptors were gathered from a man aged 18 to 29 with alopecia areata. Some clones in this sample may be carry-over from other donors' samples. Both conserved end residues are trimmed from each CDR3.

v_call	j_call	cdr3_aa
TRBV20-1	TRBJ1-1	SATGTGNTEAF
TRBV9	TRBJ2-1	ASSELAGYNEQF
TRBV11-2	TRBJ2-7	ASSLGTVY
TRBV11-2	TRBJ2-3	ASSLDGGKTQY
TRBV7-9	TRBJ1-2	ASRHRAGYGYT
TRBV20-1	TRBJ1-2	SARRGGYT
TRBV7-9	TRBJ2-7	ASSPNLDRAAYEQY
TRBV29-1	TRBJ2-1	SALTSLKWNEQF
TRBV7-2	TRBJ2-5	ASSYIAGAGETQY
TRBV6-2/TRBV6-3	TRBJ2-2	ASSPLDRRRTGELF
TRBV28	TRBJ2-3	ASSLRGGPSDTQY
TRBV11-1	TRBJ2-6	ASSLGGVLT
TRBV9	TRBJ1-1	ASSPRIQGAGTEAF
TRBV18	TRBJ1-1	ASSPQKLVGEAF
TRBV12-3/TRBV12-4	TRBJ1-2	ASSPSLTGYT
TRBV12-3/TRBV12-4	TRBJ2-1	ASSLGDSYNEQF
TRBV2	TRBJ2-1	ASSEDSHNEQF
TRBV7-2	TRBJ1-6	ASSILFPGQGYNSPLH
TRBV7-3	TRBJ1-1	ASSSDSNTEAF
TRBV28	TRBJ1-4	ASSLSGDGDEKLF
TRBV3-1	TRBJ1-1	ASSQGGGGFTEAF
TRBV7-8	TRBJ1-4	ASSLGTLRGEKLF
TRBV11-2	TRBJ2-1	ASSLRSTFEYEQF
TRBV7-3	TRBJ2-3	ASSSTGAATDTQY
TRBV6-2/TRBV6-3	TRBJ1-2	ASSYRPNYGYT
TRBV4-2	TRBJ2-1	ASSQVPLLGGGPYNEQF
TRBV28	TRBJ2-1	ASSLEQLGVSYNEQF
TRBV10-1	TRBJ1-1	ASSESYRGQAF
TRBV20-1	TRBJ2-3	SARTSGTDTQY
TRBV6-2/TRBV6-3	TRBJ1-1	AMGDEAF
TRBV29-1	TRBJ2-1	SAGGNEQF
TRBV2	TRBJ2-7	ASRDRYEQY
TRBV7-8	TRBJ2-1	ASSIVRVRRVGNEQF